Shown below are 25 T cell receptor beta chains from a single sample sequenced in a study of blood T cell repertoires in COVID-19. Only in-frame clones appear in the TCRdb table, and some are missing; sequencing was by immunoSEQ multiplex PCR. The top ten clones hold about 9.4% of a sample with 190,000 or so clones, approximately 86% of them seen once. The sequenced sample was PBMCs or T cells enriched from blood (not recorded which). These receptors came from a man aged 18 to 35 with acute COVID-19.

This sequence joins TRBV2 and TRBJ1-1, with no clear D. Germline V lookup: CDR1 SNHLY, CDR2 FYNNEI. The CDR3 extends over 12 amino acids. The V end lost 7 bases, the J end lost 4 bases, and 10 bases lay between the germline ends. The CDR3 DNA reads TGTGCCAGCATTATGGTTAGCACTGAAGCTTTCTTT. Translated: CASIMVSTEAFF.

V gene TRBV27 combines with J gene TRBJ1-2; D possibly corresponds to TRBD1 (6 bases). The CDR3 extends over 17 amino acids. V lost 4 bases, J lost 0 bases, and 18 bases lay in between. The germline V gene encodes CDR1 MNHEY and CDR2 SMNVEV (reference sequence). CDR3 bases: TGTGCCAGCAGTTCCCCGACAGGCCGACGTACTAACTATGGCTACACCTTC. Translation gives CASSSPTGRRTNYGYTF.

The rearrangement links TRBV7-2 to TRBJ2-2; possible D gene TRBD1, 6 bases. CDR3 size: 15 residues. Trimming removed 1 base at V and 10 bases at J, with 16 bases between. Germline V gives CDR1 SGHTA, CDR2 FQGNSA. The CDR3 loop is CASSLEGTFPVELFF. For the CDR3, the DNA is TGTGCCAGCAGCTTAGAGGGGACATTCCCCGTGGAGCTGTTTTTT.

The chain is built from TRBV2 and TRBJ2-1; maybe TRBD1 (6 bases). This CDR3 comprises 13 residues. Trimming stripped 7 bases from V and 7 bases from J, with 14 bases between. Germline V gene lookup returns CDR1 SNHLY and CDR2 FYNNEI. CDR3 sequence reads: CASTAGELNEQFF. The CDR3 DNA sequence: TGTGCCAGCACGGCAGGGGAATTGAATGAGCAGTTCTTC. Variable domain in full (rest from reference TRBV2 and TRBJ2-1): EPEVTQTPSHQVTQMGQEVILRCVPISNHLYFYWYRQILGQKVEFLVSFYNNEISEKSEIFDDQFSVERPDGSNFTLKIRSTKLEDSAMYFCASTAGELNEQFFGPGTRLTVL.

The rearrangement links TRBV3-1 (or the pseudogene TRBV3-2) to TRBJ1-3, with 9 nucleotides matching TRBD1. CDR1 is LGHDT, CDR2 YNNKEL, per germline (reference sequence). The CDR3 is 18 amino acids. The V gene end was trimmed by 4 bases and the J gene end by 1 base; junction bases not matched to a gene: 11. CDR3 residues: CASSRNAGGQGSGNTIYF. The CDR3 region has the DNA TGTGCCAGCAGCCGGAATGCGGGGGGACAGGGATCTGGAAACACCATATATTTT.

This chain joins TRBV6-1 and TRBJ2-2; 12 positions agree with TRBD2. J was trimmed by 7 bases and V by 3 bases; bases with no gene match: 9. The CDR3 loop spans 17 amino acids. Germline assignment: CDR1 MNHNS and CDR2 SASEGT. Written as DNA, the CDR3 is TGTGCCAGCAGTGACCCTTTCCTAGCGGGAGGGGTCGGGGAGCTGTTTTTT. The encoded protein is CASSDPFLAGGVGELFF.

V gene TRBV2 combines with J gene TRBJ2-2, with D uncertain. This CDR3 is 15 amino acids long. V dropped 5 bases and J dropped 7 bases, with 17 bases sitting between them. Germline V CDR1 and CDR2: SNHLY, FYNNEI. The CDR3 loop is CASSPGHRVGGELFF. CDR3 bases: TGTGCCAGCAGTCCAGGTCATAGAGTTGGCGGGGAGCTGTTTTTT.

The chain carries TRBV4-1 and TRBJ1-5; TRBD1 might be the D (6 bases). Germline CDR1 MGHRA, CDR2 YSYEKL. The CDR3 runs to 16 residues. V was cut by 1 base and J by 7 bases, with 17 bases left in between. The DNA of the CDR3 is TGCGCCAGCAGCCAAGTAACGAGGGGGAAGGAGCAGCCCCAGCATTTT. Translated: CASSQVTRGKEQPQHF.

V usage is TRBV19 and J usage is TRBJ2-7; 12 bases fit TRBD2. CDR1 LNHDA and CDR2 SQIVND come from the germline V gene (reference sequence). The CDR3 spans 16 residues. Trimming at V came to 5 bases and at J to 5 bases, leaving 10 bases not matched to a gene. DNA of the CDR3: TGTGCCAGTAGTGCCCGGACTAGCGGGACCCTTGACGAGCAGTACTTC. This sequence encodes CASSARTSGTLDEQYF.

Within the sample, this clone is medium-sized (0.01 to 0.1%). The gene calls are TRBV5-4 and TRBJ2-3, with D possibly matching TRBD2 (6 bases). The CDR3 runs to 14 residues. Germline CDR1 is SGHNT and CDR2 is YYREEE (reference sequence). V shed 4 bases and J shed 0 bases, with 9 bases lying between them. The CDR3 sequence is CASSRESSTDTQYF. CDR3 bases: TGTGCCAGCAGCCGGGAGTCTAGCACAGATACGCAGTATTTT.

In this sample, this clone turned up a few times. This sequence joins TRBV2 and TRBJ2-7, with D perhaps matching TRBD1 (5 bases). Germline V lookup: CDR1 SNHLY, CDR2 FYNNEI. V lost 6 bases, J lost 1 base, and 13 bases lay in between. The CDR3 extends over 14 amino acids. In DNA form, the CDR3 reads TGTGCCAGCAGCTCCCCACAGGTATCCTACGAGCAGTACTTC. This translates into CASSSPQVSYEQYF.

About this clone: A read error may produce the germline difference seen at one junction end. Written as DNA, the CDR3 is TGTGCCAGCAGTGTATCCGGGACAGGGTTTCAGGACTATGGCTACACCTTC. This translates into CASSVSGTGFQDYGYTF. This chain links TRBV27 with TRBJ1-2; 9 nucleotides match TRBD1. CDR3 length: 17 residues. Germline values: CDR1 MNHEY, CDR2 SMNVEV (reference sequence).

This clone appeared a few times. The CDR3, as DNA: TGCGCTACCTACAGGGGTGACTCTGGAAACACCATATATTTT. Translation gives CATYRGDSGNTIYF. The chain uses TRBV10-2 and TRBJ1-3; 7 nucleotides align to TRBD1. The CDR3 length is 14 residues. Germline CDR1 is WSHSY and CDR2 is SAAADI.

The chain combines TRBV25-1 with TRBJ2-5, with TRBD1 matching over 7 bases. Losses at the gene ends were 6 bases for V and 2 bases for J; bases not matched to a gene: 3. Per the germline V gene, CDR1 is MGHDK and CDR2 is SYGVNS. There are 13 residues in the CDR3. The CDR3 loop is CASRRQGQETQYF. The CDR3 coding sequence is TGTGCCAGCAGGAGACAGGGACAAGAGACCCAGTACTTC.

V usage is TRBV30 and J usage is TRBJ1-1; D gene ambiguous. V shed 0 bases and J shed 2 bases, with 7 bases lying between them. The CDR3 spans 13 residues. Germline lookup yields CDR1 GTSNPN and CDR2 SVGIG (reference sequence). Here the CDR3 reads CAWSVQRNTEAFF. In nucleotides, the CDR3 is TGTGCCTGGAGTGTACAAAGAAACACTGAAGCTTTCTTT.

V gene TRBV19 combines with J gene TRBJ1-1; D is unresolved. The CDR3 is made up of 14 amino acids. Germline V gene sequence: CDR1 LNHDA, CDR2 SQIVND (reference sequence). V lost 7 bases and J lost 1, with 13 bases in between. CDR3 DNA sequence: TGTGCCAGTACCTACCTGGACTGGAACACTGAAGCTTTCTTT. Residues: CASTYLDWNTEAFF.

The chain has TRBV7-2 and TRBJ2-7; D may be TRBD1 (6 bases). Per germline, CDR1 SGHTA and CDR2 FQGNSA. The CDR3 is 15 residues long. The ends were cut back, 4 bases at V and 0 bases at J, with 13 bases in the middle. This CDR3 reads CASSSVWDTSYEQYF. The CDR3 bases are TGTGCCAGCAGCTCCGTTTGGGACACCTCCTACGAGCAGTACTTC.

This chain joins TRBV28 and TRBJ1-6; no definite D call. Trimming took 6 bases from V and 8 from J, leaving 8 bases between them. The V gene's germline CDR1 is MDHEN and CDR2 SYDVKM. The CDR3 length is 12 residues. This CDR3 reads CASSEGYSPLHF. CDR3 DNA: TGTGCCAGCAGCGAGGGTTATTCACCCCTCCACTTT.

V gene TRBV12-5 combines with J gene TRBJ1-5; perhaps TRBD1 as D (5 bases). V shed 6 bases and J shed 3 bases, with 15 bases lying between them. CDR3 length: 15 residues. From germline, CDR1 is LGHNT and CDR2 FRNRAP. This CDR3 is CASGPLGGPNQPQHF. The CDR3, as DNA: TGTGCTAGTGGCCCCTTGGGGGGACCCAATCAGCCCCAGCATTTT.

CDR3 in amino acids: CASSLWAGGINEQFF. CDR3 DNA: TGTGCCAGCAGTTTATGGGCAGGGGGAATCAATGAGCAGTTCTTC. This chain uses TRBV27 with TRBJ2-1; TRBD1 matches at 7 bases. CDR1 is MNHEY, CDR2 SMNVEV, per germline (reference sequence). With 1 base clipped from V and 6 bases from J, the junction kept 6 bases outside the gene matches. This CDR3 has 15 amino acids.

The chain recombines TRBV7-3 with TRBJ2-3; D might be TRBD2 (5 bases). The CDR3 is made up of 15 amino acids. V lost 5 bases, J lost 0 bases, and 12 bases lay in between. Germline CDR1 SGHTA, CDR2 FQGTGA. The CDR3 spells CASSPGLGSTDTQYF. CDR3 DNA: TGTGCCAGCAGCCCAGGACTCGGCAGCACAGATACGCAGTATTTT.

J is TRBJ1-1 and V is TRBV28; 7 bases are a match to TRBD1. Germline V gives CDR1 MDHEN, CDR2 SYDVKM. CDR3 length: 15 amino acids. Trimming cost V 4 bases and J 5 bases; bases outside gene matches: 10. The CDR3 bases are TGTGCCAGCAGTTCTCCCGACAGGGTATGGACTGAAGCTTTCTTT. Amino acids: CASSSPDRVWTEAFF.

The rearrangement joins TRBV30 to TRBJ2-5; 7 bases map to TRBD2. Germline-derived CDR1 and CDR2 are GTSNPN and SVGIG (reference sequence). This CDR3 region has 15 residues. V shed 2 bases and J 2 bases; nucleotides not matched to a gene: 8. CDR3 coding DNA: TGTGCCTGGAGTCTAGGGTTGCGGGGGCAAGAGACCCAGTACTTC. It yields the protein CAWSLGLRGQETQYF.

This chain uses TRBV28 with TRBJ1-5, with D possibly TRBD1 on 5 matching bases. The CDR3 has 13 amino acids. V was pared by 6 bases and J by 9 bases, with 15 bases between. Germline V gene lookup returns CDR1 MDHEN and CDR2 SYDVKM. CDR3 nucleotides: TGTGCCAGCAGGGCCTCGACAGATTCGCCCCAGCATTTT. It is translated as CASRASTDSPQHF.

The CDR3 region has the DNA TGTGCCAGCAGCCCCCGTTCCGCGGGTAATAATGAGCAGTTCTTC. Translating it yields CASSPRSAGNNEQFF. V is TRBV3-1 (or the pseudogene TRBV3-2) and J is TRBJ2-1; D is possibly TRBD2 (5 bases). The CDR3 extends over 15 amino acids. Germline V lookup: CDR1 LGHDT, CDR2 YNNKEL (reference sequence). V gave up 4 bases and J gave up 7 bases, with 17 bases separating them.